A single TCR beta chain is shown here with its context. What it binds is unknown. The data were taken from a study of shared clonotypes between healthy human individuals. Study findings and constraints: The study generally estimated greater richness for naive than memory subsets. The represented genetic and exposure-history diversity was limited by the small number of donors. Non-shared clonotypes had lower generation probabilities than those shared by all four donors.

The ends lost 1 base at V and 6 bases at J; junction bases unmatched: 8. CDR3 length: 15 residues. Germline V gene lookup returns CDR1 MNHNY and CDR2 SVGAGI (reference sequence). In the original analysis: Filtering of immunoSEQ junctional sequences could not match full-length read filtering. Clones were read by immunoSEQ multiplex PCR, and TCRdb kept only the in-frame ones, dropping some. The V and J calls and clone size come from that table; D and trimming were worked out from the DNA. This table holds about 1 million clones, approximately 68% found once. The receptor was isolated from a man in his late teens or twenties in good health. The material sequenced was memory CD4+ T cells sorted from blood. The subset denotes: CD45RA-negative fraction. The rearrangement links TRBV6-6 to TRBJ2-7; 8 bases fit TRBD2. Here the CDR3 DNA reads TGTGCCAGCAGTTACTTCTCGGGAGGGTCGTCCGAGCAGTACTTC. Residues: CASSYFSGGSSEQYF.